The T cell receptor beta chain under discussion was sequenced for a study of T cell responses to AZD1222 COVID-19 vaccine. Study results and limitations: Baseline seropositivity occurred in only a handful of AZD1222 recipients. CD4 TCRs covered the whole spike, strongest at regions 160-218 and 743-854. Variant regions that are unmutated are reportedly the target of nearly half of spike-specific TCRs. The donor cohort was predominantly white British with a female majority, and clonal diversity may have been underestimated.

About this clone: Its antigen is unknown.

The CDR3 is 18 amino acids. Germline V CDR1 and CDR2: MDHEN, SYDVKM. Trimming removed 1 base at V and 3 bases at J, with 21 bases between. The repertoire was sequenced with immunoSEQ multiplex PCR; TCRdb's copy has only in-frame clones and lacks some. Among some 150,000 clones listed, about 92% were seen once. The material sequenced was peripheral blood, taken on day 0 of MenACWY control vaccination. The TCR sequence derives from an adult in good health. This sequence joins TRBV28 and TRBJ1-2; D unclear. This CDR3 reads CASSLLVLARVADYGYTF. Here the CDR3 DNA reads TGTGCCAGCAGTTTATTGGTGTTAGCCCGAGTAGCGGACTATGGCTACACCTTC.